This TCR beta chain is from a study of T-cell memory formation after mild COVID-19. This clonotype was observed a handful of times. The antigen is undetermined. General study results and limits: A second wave of clones peaked on day 37, and their SARS-CoV-2 specificity went unconfirmed. Clones that shrank (day 15 to 85) were balanced CD4/CD8, whereas later expanders leaned CD4+. Prior to infection, memory already included some responding clones, suggesting cross-reactive memory joined.

TCRdb re-analysed the 5' RACE reads in MiXCR, keeping a single row per CDR3 protein. The data contain around 530,000 distinct CDR3 sequences, 20% to 25% of them singletons. V shed 5 bases and J 9 bases; nucleotides not matched to a gene: 6. The CDR3 has 13 amino acids. The V gene's germline CDR1 is SGHTA and CDR2 FQGTGA. This sequence originates from an adult woman who had mild COVID-19 (a few samples of this study predate the infection). Cell type and time point are not known. J is TRBJ2-3 and V is TRBV7-3, with 9 bases lining up with TRBD1. The sample comprised PBMCs or a T cell subset sorted from them (not recorded which). The CDR3 nucleotides are TGTGCCAGCAGCCCCTTCGGGACAGGGACGCAGTATTTT. Its translation: CASSPFGTGTQYF.